The entry below describes one T cell receptor (beta chain). Its cognate antigen is unknown. These data originate in a study of cytomegalovirus exposure and HLA in healthy donors. General observations from the study: Available immune exposure information was restricted to CMV serostatus only. Fewer N-insertions (relative to the roughly 720-donor mean) were reportedly seen in an Asian-associated ancestry cluster in a later analysis. Upon later analysis, TCR association rates were observed to vary by HLA locus, being highest for DRB1 and lowest for HLA-C. Reportedly, diagnosis of cytomegalovirus status by the classifier showed high specificity and sensitivity.

V gave up 2 bases and J gave up 2 bases; unmatched junction bases: 3. Germline CDR1 is SEHNR and CDR2 is FQNEAQ (reference sequence). This CDR3 region has 16 residues. PCR involved 60 Vbeta and 13 Jbeta primers. The protocol was immunoSEQ multiplex PCR, while the TCRdb copy is restricted to in-frame clones and leaves out a portion. The table records roughly 150,000 clones, 65% to 90% of them present only once. The V gene is TRBV7-9, the J gene TRBJ2-6; TRBD2 matches at 7 bases. Sequences were obtained from PBMCs. The TCR comes from a woman aged 45 to 65 in good health and CMV-seropositive. The CDR3 reads CASSLPGGAGANVLTF. As DNA, the CDR3 is TGTGCCAGCAGCTTACCTGGGGGGGCTGGGGCCAACGTCCTGACTTTC.